The 23 T cell receptor beta chains in this list originate from one sample, sequenced in a study of persistence of HIV-infected CD4 T cells. This was the immunoSEQ version 4 assay in survey mode. Assay used: immunoSEQ multiplex PCR; TCRdb lists only in-frame clones, some missing. The repertoire holds about 45,000 clones, with less than 90% as singletons. Cells were stimulated nonspecifically with anti-CD3/anti-CD28 magnetic beads. Sorting of responding CD4+ T cells relied on upregulated CD40 ligand together with CD69. No antigen has been assigned to these receptors. The sequenced sample was CD4+ T cells sorted from PBMCs after 18-hour stimulation, obtained from a patient who received antiretroviral therapy. These receptors all stem from an adult woman with HIV who was CMV-seropositive.

The chain recombines TRBV5-1 with TRBJ2-3; 8 bases line up with TRBD2. Germline loops: CDR1 SGHRS, CDR2 YFSETQ. V lost 7 bases and J lost 1; bases outside the gene matches: 8. This CDR3 comprises 15 residues. The CDR3 region is CASRHSGAGTDTQYF. As DNA, the CDR3 is TGCGCCAGCCGCCATAGCGGGGCGGGCACAGATACGCAGTATTTT.

The chain recombines TRBV9 with TRBJ2-2; 7 bases line up with TRBD2. The V and J ends lost 1 base and 8 bases, in that order; junction bases with no gene match: 11. Germline loops: CDR1 SGDLS, CDR2 YYNGEE. The CDR3 spans 16 residues. The CDR3 DNA sequence: TGTGCCAGCAGCGTAATGGCGGGGGACCTACGTGGGGAGCTGTTTTTT. It is translated as CASSVMAGDLRGELFF.

Only a few counts were recorded for this clone. The chain has TRBV5-1 and TRBJ1-1; D gene ambiguous. Trimming took 1 base from V and 8 from J, leaving 12 bases between them. This CDR3 has 13 amino acids. Per germline, CDR1 SGHRS and CDR2 YFSETQ. CDR3 loop: CASSLLPSVEAFF. The CDR3 nucleotides are TGCGCCAGCAGCTTGTTGCCGAGCGTCGAAGCTTTCTTT.

The chain couples TRBV14 to TRBJ2-3; no reliable D call. The CDR3 is made up of 14 amino acids. V lost 0 bases, J lost 1 base, and 5 bases lay in between. Per the germline V gene, CDR1 is SGHDN and CDR2 is FVKESK. CDR3 region: CASSQELRTDTQYF. CDR3 in DNA: TGTGCCAGCAGCCAAGAACTCCGCACAGATACGCAGTATTTT.

CDR3 sequence reads: CASRSRDRDFYEQYF. DNA of the CDR3: TGTGCCAGCAGGTCCCGGGACAGAGATTTCTACGAGCAGTACTTC. This chain connects TRBV6-5 to TRBJ2-7; 7 bases align to TRBD1. The V gene's germline CDR1 is MNHEY and CDR2 SVGAGI. The CDR3 length is 15 residues. V dropped 6 bases and J dropped 3; count of bases not matched to a gene: 11.

The J gene is TRBJ2-7, the V gene TRBV5-1, with 10 bases lining up with TRBD1. J gave up 4 bases and V 4 bases, and 11 bases lay outside the gene matches. Per germline, CDR1 SGHRS and CDR2 YFSETQ. CDR3 length equals 16 residues. The CDR3 DNA sequence: TGCGCCAGCAGCCCGCAGACAGGGGGCTCAGGATACGAGCAGTACTTC. Its translation: CASSPQTGGSGYEQYF.

The chain carries TRBV4-2 and TRBJ1-2; unclear D gene. CDR1 and CDR2 from the germline V gene are LGHNA and YNFKEQ. There are 14 residues in the CDR3. V was shortened by 3 bases and J by 8 bases, with 16 bases between the two germline ends. CDR3 coding DNA: TGTGCCAGCAGCCAGGAAAATTTGTCCCTAGGCTACACCTTC. Translation gives CASSQENLSLGYTF.

This clone was recorded only once. The V gene is TRBV27, the J gene TRBJ1-6; tentatively, D is TRBD1 (5 bases). The CDR3 runs to 16 residues. V was shortened by 6 bases and J by 7 bases, with 19 bases between the two germline ends. The V gene's germline CDR1 is MNHEY and CDR2 SMNVEV (reference sequence). In DNA, the CDR3 is TGTGCCAGCAGGCCACTCTTGGGACGAGGAAATTCACCCCTCCACTTT. Protein sequence: CASRPLLGRGNSPLHF.

This clone was found once. The chain has TRBV5-4 and TRBJ1-2; unclear D gene. This CDR3 spans 16 amino acids. Between the trimmed V and J ends, which lost 4 bases and 2 bases, there was a span of 18 bases. The germline V gene encodes CDR1 SGHNT and CDR2 YYREEE (reference sequence). The CDR3 spells CASSQTHTEPNYGYTF. In nucleotides, the CDR3 is TGTGCCAGCAGCCAAACACACACAGAGCCAAACTATGGCTACACCTTC.

In this sample, this clone turned up once. CDR3: CASSRGPTSDEQYF. CDR3 nucleotide sequence: TGCGCCAGCAGCCGCGGCCCCACTAGCGACGAGCAGTACTTC. V is TRBV4-1 and J is TRBJ2-7; 7 bases map to TRBD2. Per germline, CDR1 MGHRA and CDR2 YSYEKL. With V trimmed by 4 bases and J by 5 bases, 8 bases remained unmatched. The CDR3 runs to 14 residues.

Turning to this clone: A junction boundary mismatches the germline segment, possibly from a read error. Other DNA sequences in this sample translate to the same CDR3. The chain joins TRBV12-3 or TRBV12-4 to TRBJ2-5; D remains unclear. The CDR3 sequence is 13 residues long. The CDR3 sequence: CASSLPPSETQYF. The CDR3 DNA reads as TGTGCCAGCAGTTTACCCCCGTCCGAGACTCAGTACTTC.

V and J are TRBV2 and TRBJ1-3; D remains ambiguous. Trimming left V 5 bases short and J 0 bases short, with 11 bases between. CDR1 and CDR2 (germline): SNHLY, FYNNEI. The CDR3 is made up of 15 amino acids. The CDR3: CASSLDGASGNTIYF. Here the CDR3 DNA reads TGTGCCAGCAGTTTGGACGGTGCCTCTGGAAACACCATATATTTT.

The V call is TRBV7-3, the J call TRBJ1-1; no clear D. V was trimmed by 4 bases and J by 4 bases, leaving 10 bases between them. Per the germline V gene, CDR1 is SGHTA and CDR2 is FQGTGA. The CDR3 spans 13 residues. In DNA, the CDR3 is TGTGCCAGCAGCTATCTGCATGGCACTGAAGCTTTCTTT. Translation gives CASSYLHGTEAFF.

The CDR3 loop is CASSRAIQTVEKLFF. The CDR3 DNA reads as TGTGCCAGCAGCAGAGCCATTCAGACCGTGGAAAAACTGTTTTTT. The chain uses TRBV6-5 and TRBJ1-4; D call uncertain. Germline CDR1 is MNHEY and CDR2 is SVGAGI. The CDR3 runs to 15 residues. V shed 6 bases and J shed 8 bases, with 19 bases lying between them.

This clone was observed once. The chain links TRBV19 to TRBJ1-6; weak D call: TRBD1 (6 bases). Trimming took 8 bases from V and 0 from J, leaving 11 bases between them. The V gene's germline CDR1 is LNHDA and CDR2 SQIVND (reference sequence). The CDR3 extends over 15 amino acids. The CDR3 loop is CASADSSSYNSPLHF. CDR3 nucleotides: TGTGCCAGTGCGGACAGCAGCTCCTATAATTCACCCCTCCACTTT.

This clone was picked up one time. J is TRBJ1-3 and V is TRBV5-5; the D gene is possibly TRBD1 (5 bases). The CDR3 contains 15 residues. V dropped 0 bases and J dropped 9 bases, with 16 bases sitting between them. The germline gives CDR1 SGHKS, CDR2 YYEKEE (reference sequence). CDR3 region: CASSLEGTWGGTIYF. The CDR3 DNA sequence: TGTGCCAGCAGCTTGGAGGGGACGTGGGGTGGCACCATATATTTT.

V usage is TRBV25-1 and J usage is TRBJ1-2, with a tentative D call TRBD1 (6 bases). The ends were cut back, 3 bases at V and 6 bases at J, with 23 bases in the middle. In germline, CDR1 is MGHDK, CDR2 SYGVNS. The CDR3 totals 17 residues. In DNA form, the CDR3 reads TGTGCCAGCAGTGACCCGTTCGCAGGAAGGGGGATGAATGGCTACACCTTC. Protein: CASSDPFAGRGMNGYTF.

The CDR3 region has the DNA TGTGCCAGCAGTTACCAGGGGGGCTTCCAGCCCCAGCATTTT. It codes for CASSYQGGFQPQHF. The chain couples TRBV27 to TRBJ1-5; 7 bases line up with TRBD1. J gave up 7 bases and V 4 bases, and 7 bases lay outside the gene matches. The CDR3 runs 14 residues. Germline V gives CDR1 MNHEY, CDR2 SMNVEV (reference sequence).

The rearrangement joins TRBV25-1 to TRBJ2-2; D is uncertain. In germline, CDR1 is MGHDK, CDR2 SYGVNS. The CDR3 is 14 amino acids. V was clipped by 1 base and J by 6 bases, with 9 bases between them. The chain's CDR3 is CASSEFGEAGELFF. The CDR3 region has the DNA TGTGCCAGCAGTGAATTCGGAGAGGCCGGGGAGCTGTTTTTT.

V usage is TRBV29-1 and J usage is TRBJ2-1; a weak D match, TRBD2 (5 bases). The CDR3 has 14 amino acids. Between the trimmed V and J ends, which lost 4 bases and 10 bases, there was a span of 20 bases. Germline CDR1 SQVTM, CDR2 ANQGSEA. For the CDR3, the DNA is TGCAGCGTTGTACGATCGGGAATTTTCGGCGAGCAGTTCTTC. Encoded protein: CSVVRSGIFGEQFF.

The chain couples TRBV9 to TRBJ2-7; 8 bases line up with TRBD2. V trimming: 3 bases; J trimming: 7 bases; junction bases outside the gene matches: 18. Germline assignment: CDR1 SGDLS and CDR2 YYNGEE. The CDR3 has 17 residues. The CDR3 reads CASSDQASPGGPKEQYF. In DNA form, the CDR3 reads TGTGCCAGCAGCGACCAGGCTTCCCCGGGGGGGCCCAAAGAGCAGTACTTC.

The chain employs TRBV18 and TRBJ1-2; D unresolved. Germline V lookup: CDR1 KGHSH, CDR2 LQKENI. V dropped 3 bases and J dropped 5 bases, with 7 bases sitting between them. This CDR3 contains 12 residues. The DNA for the CDR3 is TGTGCCAGCTCACCCCCCGATTATGGCTACACCTTC. Its protein product is CASSPPDYGYTF.

The rearrangement joins TRBV5-1 to TRBJ1-1, with D unclear. In germline, CDR1 is SGHRS, CDR2 YFSETQ. CDR3 size: 14 residues. V was clipped by 0 bases and J by 0 bases, with 6 bases between them. CDR3 DNA: TGCGCCAGCAGCTTGGACTCCTTGAACACTGAAGCTTTCTTT. Translation: CASSLDSLNTEAFF.